The sequence of this T cell receptor (beta chain) was determined in a study of cytomegalovirus exposure and HLA in healthy donors (TCRdb year 2017). Study-wide context: According to an earlier analysis of around 600 of the donors, 150 million to 200 million T cells yielded 120 million or so unique TCR beta sequences and about 300 Gb of sequence data. Around 320 gigabases of sequencing data and roughly 90 million unique TCR sequences were included in an early release covering about 600 HLA-typed donors. Of the approximately 400 genotyped donors, approximately 83% fell in the genetic ancestry cluster associated with self-reported Caucasian donors. The study aimed to test whether cataloging public T cell receptors could reveal signatures of past pathogen exposure. The T cell repertoires of 550 to 850 subjects were profiled by immunosequencing and related to cytomegalovirus serostatus. Besides the first cohort of about 730 subjects, a separate validation cohort made up of 90 to 150 different subjects was used. To predict cytomegalovirus infection status, the study brought together high-throughput TCR immunosequencing, statistical association of individual TCRs with disease status, and machine learning. In a later analysis, previously published TCR beta repertoires from roughly 710 donors were re-analyzed and high-resolution HLA genotyping was added so that TCR occurrence patterns could be studied. In the later analysis, no new phenotypic data were used to find candidate immune exposures; instead, reliance was placed on TCR beta sequences and their occurrence across donors. To decide whether each TCR beta V gene segment behaved as functional or pseudogenic, an earlier analysis of nearly 600 of the donors relied on high-throughput TCR beta sequencing. Alongside the repertoire data, information on donor age, sex, ethnicity and CMV serostatus was compiled. In a later genetic analysis, genome-wide SNP genotypes for 398 of the 666 donors were used, and that subset was treated as a discovery cohort. Every repertoire in the discovery cohort had been generated on one and the same sequencing platform. HLA typing covered class I and class II loci at four-digit resolution. Typing coverage varied by locus: roughly 629-630 donors for A, B, C, DRB1 and DQB1; roughly 500 for DQA1; about 570 for DPA1; 450 to 480 for DPB1. A handful of DR-DQ haplotypes were handled as single units for association and clustering because linkage in the cohort was strong. Among about 400 genotyped donors of the cohort, an average of around 240,000 unique TCR beta nucleotide sequences was sequenced per donor, of which about 19% were non-productive.

Results and caveats for the whole study, not just this receptor: A later genetic analysis associated a missense DCLRE1C variant with V-gene and J-gene trimming of TCR beta chains, and an independent cohort replicated the association. In a later analysis, the rate of TCR association differed among HLA loci, with DRB1 alleles having the most associated TCRs and HLA-C alleles having the fewest. When HLA alleles, especially DR and DQ, strongly co-occurred, TCR associations were difficult to assign to individual alleles. Only TCR beta chains were sequenced in this cohort, and the absence of alpha or paired-chain data limited detectable features. Because some donors lacked HLA typing at each locus, the association tests relied only on the typed subset. While some public TCRs were present in many individuals, most TCR sequences turned up only very rarely across donors. In an earlier analysis of fewer than 700 of the donors, most TCR beta V segments appeared in productive rearrangements about 87% or about 30% of the time, broadly matching IMGT annotations. The earlier analysis of 450 to 700 of the donors excluded approximately 15 rarely observed V segments, including chromosome 9 orphons, because counts were too low. A further reported finding was that TCR beta sequences accurately predicted the HLA-A and HLA-B alleles for most subjects in the first cohort. In a later analysis, HLA-associated TCR beta chains were found to be more clonally expanded and to have lower generation probabilities than equally common non-associated chains. Linkage disequilibrium might explain the correlated functional status among segregating V segments, but an unknown experimental factor could not be excluded. A group of highly shared sequence variants was considered likely to be a technical artifact of the sequencing pipeline. In a later genetic analysis, fewer N-insertions in productive TCRs were reported among donors in an Asian-associated ancestry cluster than the approximately 670-donor mean. In the study, around 150 TCR beta chains were listed as associated with cytomegalovirus. Some IMGT-functional V segments, including TRBV6-2 and TRBV6-3, could not be distinguished by the 87-base-pair reads and were therefore excluded. Roughly uniform sequencing depth across donors was assumed in presence/absence analyses, although this assumption may not hold. According to the authors, the approach could potentially be generalized to other disease states and immunological phenotypes. Cytomegalovirus status was reported to be diagnosed by the classifier with high specificity and sensitivity in both the original and validation cohorts. Three of the identified cytomegalovirus-associated TCR beta chains were confirmed in vitro to be specific for cytomegalovirus antigens. CMV serostatus was the only immune exposure information available for the cohort. A later analysis reported that several top co-occurrence clusters appeared linked to parvovirus B19, influenza, CMV and Epstein-Barr virus. In a later analysis, some 17,000 TCR beta sequences were associated with specific HLA alleles at a false discovery rate of 0.05. In a later analysis, most CMV-associated TCR beta chains were found to appear HLA-restricted, with HLA associations seemingly driven largely by CMV exposure.

Comment on this clone: This clone's antigen is unknown. No quality values exist for individual bases; no much larger clone is one base distant.

In total, 500 to 700 healthy bone marrow donors made up the cohort. Cohort members were all nominally healthy when sampled, although unrecorded immune exposures were likely present. The donor was CMV seropositive and was included in the group of 300 or so seropositive cohort members. Each donor provided a peripheral blood sample, and peripheral blood mononuclear cells were used for TCR beta sequencing. Genomic DNA extraction from the blood cell samples was performed with the Qiagen DNeasy Blood Extraction Kit. The library was built by means of the immunoSEQ multiplex PCR assay. A mixture of 60 forward primers for TCR Vbeta segments and 13 reverse primers for TCR Jbeta segments was used in the multiplex PCR. The CDR3 region of rearranged TCR beta genes was amplified from genomic DNA with a multiplex PCR assay. The Illumina HiSeq System was used to sequence the amplified TCR beta libraries as 87-base-pair reads. The study's processing was this. A later analysis counted 75 million to 100 million unique TCR beta chains across the 690 or so repertoires, and some 12 million of these chains were shared by at least two donors. Raw reads were error-corrected and collapsed into unique sequences by a nearest-neighbor algorithm in which closely related sequences were merged to remove PCR and sequencing errors. CDR3 sequences were aligned to IMGT reference sequences to assign V, D and J gene segments. For a sequence to be retained, at least a six-nucleotide match to both a V gene segment and a J gene segment was required. A rearrangement counted as productive if the CDR3 had no stop codons and remained in frame with V and J, and every other rearrangement counted as non-productive. Following IMGT convention, CDR3 was defined as the stretch from the second conserved V-encoded cysteine up to the conserved J-encoded phenylalanine. Sequences without an unambiguous match to a single V gene segment were excluded from the earlier analysis of several hundred of the donors. An earlier analysis of a few hundred of the donors called V segments functional above 56.7% productive rearrangements and segregating when the between-donor standard deviation exceeded 5%. To diagnose cytomegalovirus status from the catalog of TCR beta chain sequences, a statistical classification framework was built. In a later analysis, TCR nucleotide sequences were compared against IMGT/GENE-DB human TR gene sequences so that V and J genes could be assigned. Using the TCRdist pipeline, a later analysis assigned CDR3 sequences along with most-parsimonious VDJ recombination scenarios. In a later analysis, every TCR beta chain was defined by the combination of its CDR3 amino acid sequence and its V-gene family, and reads without a unique V-gene family were dropped. As a way to deal with suspected cross-contamination and a sequencing artifact, a later analysis dropped 592 nucleotide sequences that were highly shared and had low generation probability. In a later analysis, a clonal expansion index was calculated for each public chain from normalized within-repertoire ranks of inferred template counts. A later analysis computed generation probabilities with a VDJ recombination model fitted to out-of-frame rearrangements, and checked the results against IGoR. In a later analysis, TCR-TCR, TCR-HLA and TCR-CMV co-occurrence was scored with hypergeometric tests, and a repertoire-size bias correction was applied to TCR pairs. False discovery rates were estimated in a later analysis by permuting HLA or CMV assignments 20 times. A later analysis grouped co-occurring TCRs with DBSCAN, adding TCRdist sequence similarity when clustering within HLA-allele-positive subsets. For co-occurrence clustering, repertoires with fewer than 30,000 or more than 120,000 public chains were excluded, along with four or five repertoires with anomalous nucleotide sharing. The immuneACCESS repertoire file appears here via TCRdb, limited to in-frame rearrangements. These files lack a portion of the clones; in checked studies, under half of the deficit traces to unresolved V genes, and the cause of the others is not known. D and trimming come from the DNA, and the V and J calls and clone size come from that table. This sample comprises under 200,000 clones, nearly 80% of them detected only once. The ten largest account for 9.7% of the sample.

Sequences GTSNPN (CDR1) and SVGIG (CDR2) are obtained from the germline V gene (reference sequence). Its CDR3 holds 14 amino acids, cysteine through phenylalanine. This entry keeps only the CDR3 DNA: 42 bases, framed from base 1. Trimming costs V 7 bases and J 3 bases, and their ends lie 17 bases apart. The sample comprised PBMCs. Recombination joined TRBV30 with TRBJ2-3; TRBD1 is a possible D gene, resting on 6 matching bases. This TCR came from a man aged 18 to 30 in good health and CMV-seropositive. The DNA is TGTGCCTTACAAGGACAGATATTAACAGATACGCAGTATTTT. Its protein is CALQGQILTDTQYF.